What follows are 25 T cell receptor beta chains derived from one specimen sequenced in a study of shared T cell receptors in the human thymus. Clones were sequenced by immunoSEQ multiplex PCR, and TCRdb holds only the in-frame ones, with some missing. The sample holds 500,000 to 550,000 clones; 75% to 85% are singletons and the top ten take approximately 0.013%. These data were likewise used in another study, on human thymus T cells.

The sample comprised thymocytes. The origin of the receptors is a boy in the first two years of life with a congenital heart defect.

V and J are TRBV29-1 and TRBJ2-5; 8 bases match TRBD1. The DNA end lines up better with TRBJ2-7; the J call may be wrong. Germline V lookup: CDR1 SQVTM, CDR2 ANQGSEA. There are 15 residues in the CDR3. In DNA, the CDR3 is TGCAGCGTTGAAGGGACAGGGAGAGAAGCCTACGAGCAGTACTTC. It yields the protein CSVEGTGREAYEQYF.

The V call is TRBV5-1, the J call TRBJ1-1; 9 nucleotides agree with TRBD1. The CDR3 loop spans 13 amino acids. Per germline, CDR1 SGHRS and CDR2 YFSETQ. The J segment lost 7 bases and the V segment lost 0 bases, leaving 1 base of the junction unmatched. CDR3 bases: TGCGCCAGCAGCTTGGACAGGGGGCTTGAAGCTTTCTTT. It yields the protein CASSLDRGLEAFF. Full variable domain (missing parts from reference TRBV5-1 and TRBJ1-1): KAGVTQTPRYLIKTRGQQVTLSCSPISGHRSVSWYQQTPGQGLQFLFEYFSETQRNKGNFPGRFSGRQFSNSRSEMNVSTLELGDSALYLCASSLDRGLEAFFGQGTRLTVV.

This clone was seen a few times. The rearrangement uses TRBV22-1 and TRBJ1-2; TRBD1, the table's D call, was not compared with the DNA. TRBV22-1 counts as a pseudogene. The CDR3 extends over 15 amino acids. The CDR3 loop is CPGSVVTGGIPGYTF. The CDR3 nucleotides read TGTCCTGGGAGCGTCGTGACAGGGGGGATTCCGGGCTACACCTTC.

J is TRBJ2-1 and V is TRBV4-1; 10 nucleotides agree with TRBD1. Germline V lookup: CDR1 MGHRA, CDR2 YSYEKL. The CDR3 loop spans 14 amino acids. V lost 4 bases, J lost 3 bases, and 0 bases stayed unmatched. DNA of the CDR3: TGCGCCAGCAGCCGGACAGGGGGCTACAATGAGCAGTTCTTC. Protein product: CASSRTGGYNEQFF.

This sequence joins TRBV5-1 and TRBJ2-7; 9 bases match TRBD1. Germline-derived CDR1 and CDR2 are SGHRS and YFSETQ. CDR3 size: 17 residues. J lost 3 bases, V lost 2 bases, and 12 bases had no gene match. CDR3 loop: CASSFGSLGQGSYEQYF. As DNA, the CDR3 is TGCGCCAGCAGCTTCGGTTCACTCGGACAGGGGAGCTACGAGCAGTACTTC. Full variable domain (missing parts from reference TRBV5-1 and TRBJ2-7): KAGVTQTPRYLIKTRGQQVTLSCSPISGHRSVSWYQQTPGQGLQFLFEYFSETQRNKGNFPGRFSGRQFSNSRSEMNVSTLELGDSALYLCASSFGSLGQGSYEQYFGPGTRLTVT.

V is TRBV7-9 and J is TRBJ1-1; D ambiguous. The V gene's germline CDR1 is SEHNR and CDR2 FQNEAQ (reference sequence). V lost 1 base and J 3 bases, leaving 6 bases between the germline ends. The CDR3 covers 13 residues. The CDR3 region is CASSLVRDTEAFF. DNA of the CDR3: TGTGCCAGCAGCTTAGTGAGGGACACTGAAGCTTTCTTT.

This clone has just a few counts. This chain uses TRBV4-3 with TRBJ2-1; TRBD2 aligns across 14 bases. The CDR3 loop spans 16 amino acids. V dropped 3 bases and J dropped 9; count of bases not matched to a gene: 7. From germline, CDR1 is LGHNA and CDR2 YSLEER. The DNA for the CDR3 is TGCGCCAGCAGCCACAGCGGGACTAGCGGGAGTGGTGAGCAGTTCTTC. This encodes CASSHSGTSGSGEQFF.

CDR3 loop: CASSGVSQGNTEAFF. The CDR3 nucleotides read TGTGCCAGCAGTGGTGTAAGCCAGGGGAACACTGAAGCTTTCTTT. V and J are TRBV6-1 and TRBJ1-1, with a tentative D call TRBD1 (5 bases). CDR3 length: 15 amino acids. Germline lookup yields CDR1 MNHNS and CDR2 SASEGT. V was pared by 4 bases and J by 1 base, with 13 bases between.

The chain uses TRBV15 and TRBJ2-1; no clear D gene. Trimming left V 0 bases short and J 6 bases short, with 18 bases between. CDR1 is LNHNV, CDR2 YYDKDF, per germline (reference sequence). This CDR3 has 17 residues. The CDR3 DNA reads TGTGCCACCAGCAGAGATGAAGGAGCGCGCCTTATCAATGAGCAGTTCTTC. Residues: CATSRDEGARLINEQFF.

This clone was counted between two and nine times. V gene TRBV14 combines with J gene TRBJ1-3; no clear D. Trimming shortened V by 1 base and J by 3 bases, and 10 bases separated the two germline ends. The CDR3 has 15 residues. Germline lookup yields CDR1 SGHDN and CDR2 FVKESK. The CDR3 spells CASSQVERNGNTIYF. In nucleotides, the CDR3 is TGTGCCAGCAGCCAAGTTGAGCGTAATGGAAACACCATATATTTT. Full variable domain (outside the CDR3, taken from reference TRBV14 and TRBJ1-3): EAGVTQFPSHSVIEKGQTVTLRCDPISGHDNLYWYRRVMGKEIKFLLHFVKESKQDESGMPNNRFLAERTGGTYSTLKVQPAELEDSGVYFCASSQVERNGNTIYFGEGSWLTVV.

V is TRBV19 and J is TRBJ2-2; no definite D call. The germline CDR1 and CDR2 sequences are LNHDA and SQIVND (reference sequence). V was trimmed by 4 bases and J by 2 bases, leaving 5 bases between them. The CDR3 contains 13 residues. The CDR3 bases are TGTGCCAGTAGTACAGGTAACACCGGGGAGCTGTTTTTT. It specifies CASSTGNTGELFF.

The J gene is TRBJ2-2, the V gene TRBV4-1, with 9 bases aligning to TRBD2. The V gene end was trimmed by 3 bases and the J gene end by 6 bases; junction bases not matched to a gene: 14. Germline V gene data show CDR1 as MGHRA and CDR2 as YSYEKL. CDR3 size: 18 residues. CDR3 bases: TGCGCCAGCAGCCAGCAACTTGGCCTGGCGGGAGGGCCCGGGGAGCTGTTTTTT. It yields the protein CASSQQLGLAGGPGELFF.

This clone appeared once. The gene calls are TRBV6-5 and TRBJ1-2; D possibly corresponds to TRBD1 (5 bases). Trimming shortened V by 2 bases and J by 6 bases, and 19 bases separated the two germline ends. The CDR3 is made up of 16 amino acids. The germline V gene encodes CDR1 MNHEY and CDR2 SVGAGI. The CDR3 region has the DNA TGTGCCAGCAGTTACCCCCGACAGACCCCTGTTGATGGCTACACCTTC. Encoded protein: CASSYPRQTPVDGYTF.

V and J are TRBV4-3 and TRBJ2-7; 10 bases agree with TRBD2. V was clipped by 0 bases and J by 4 bases; unmatched bases: 12. This CDR3 contains 18 residues. Germline values: CDR1 LGHNA, CDR2 YSLEER. The DNA for the CDR3 is TGCGCCAGCAGCCAAGAAGCCGGACTAGCGGACGCCTTTTACGAGCAGTACTTC. It translates to CASSQEAGLADAFYEQYF.

This clone was counted a single time. The chain has TRBV7-6 and TRBJ2-5; D uncertain. The V end lost 5 bases, the J end lost 2 bases, and 18 bases lay between the germline ends. CDR3 length: 16 amino acids. Germline loops: CDR1 SGHVS, CDR2 FNYEAQ. The CDR3, as DNA: TGTGCCAGCAGCCCCTACCGGGTATGGCGGCAAGAGACCCAGTACTTC. Translated, it gives CASSPYRVWRQETQYF.

CDR3 in amino acids: CASSCGQGASLETQYF. The CDR3, as DNA: TGTGCCAGCAGCTGTGGACAGGGGGCTAGTTTAGAGACCCAGTACTTC. The chain carries TRBV5-6 and TRBJ2-5; 11 nucleotides match TRBD1. Germline loops: CDR1 SGHDT, CDR2 YYEEEE. The junction had 8 bases not matched to a gene; V was cut back by 3 bases and J by 4 bases. This CDR3 comprises 16 residues.

This clone was detected a few times. The genes are TRBV6-5 and TRBJ2-7, with D perhaps matching TRBD1 (6 bases). There are 16 residues in the CDR3. The ends were cut back, 0 bases at V and 1 base at J, with 13 bases in the middle. Germline CDR1 reads MNHEY; CDR2 reads SVGAGI. CDR3 in amino acids: CASSYSNRDFSYEQYF. CDR3 coding DNA: TGTGCCAGCAGTTACTCAAACAGGGATTTTTCCTACGAGCAGTACTTC.

This clone showed up just once. The chain carries TRBV7-2 and TRBJ2-2, with TRBD2 matching 7 bases. This CDR3 has 17 residues. After removal of 4 bases from V and 6 bases from J, the junction contained 14 bases not matched to a gene. Germline values: CDR1 SGHTA, CDR2 FQGNSA. CDR3 nucleotide sequence: TGTGCCAGCAGCTCAAACCCCGGGACCGGGAGGTCCGGGGAGCTGTTTTTT. This translates into CASSSNPGTGRSGELFF.

The chain links TRBV4-2 to TRBJ2-1, with D unclear. Trimming removed 1 base from V and 0 bases from J, with 10 bases in between. The CDR3 length is 16 residues. CDR1 LGHNA and CDR2 YNFKEQ come from the germline V gene. The CDR3 is CASSQVLRSSYNEQFF. The CDR3, as DNA: TGTGCCAGCAGCCAAGTTTTGCGGAGCTCCTACAATGAGCAGTTCTTC.

This clone was detected a few times. CDR3 sequence reads: CASSSGGDAEAFF. CDR3 nucleotide sequence: TGCGCCAGCAGCTCAGGGGGCGACGCTGAAGCTTTCTTT. V is TRBV5-1 and J is TRBJ1-1, with 8 bases identical to TRBD1. Trimming took 3 bases from V and 6 from J; bases not matched to a gene: 4. The CDR3 totals 13 residues. CDR1 is SGHRS, CDR2 YFSETQ, per germline.

The CDR3 sequence: CASSSYDGGRYEQYF. In DNA, the CDR3 is TGCGCCAGCAGCTCCTATGACGGGGGTCGGTACGAGCAGTACTTC. V is TRBV5-1 and J is TRBJ2-7, with a tentative D call TRBD2 (6 bases). CDR3 length: 15 amino acids. V lost 3 bases to trimming and J lost 4 bases, with 17 bases between them. The germline CDR1 and CDR2 sequences are SGHRS and YFSETQ.

The CDR3: CASSLGRGEAGEESEQYF. The CDR3 DNA reads as TGTGCCAGCAGCTTGGGCAGGGGCGAGGCGGGAGAGGAAAGCGAGCAGTACTTC. The chain recombines TRBV5-4 with TRBJ2-7; D is possibly TRBD2 (7 bases). Germline V lookup: CDR1 SGHNT, CDR2 YYREEE (reference sequence). Deletions cut 0 bases from V and 6 bases from J, with 25 bases between. The length of the CDR3 is 18 residues.

This clone has just one count. CDR3 coding DNA: TGTGCCAGCAGCGTAGAGGGACAGGGGGGGTATGGCTACACCTTC. It translates to CASSVEGQGGYGYTF. The chain couples TRBV9 to TRBJ1-2; TRBD1 agrees at 11 bases. CDR1 SGDLS and CDR2 YYNGEE come from the germline V gene. J lost 5 bases, V lost 0 bases, and 3 bases had no gene match. The CDR3 runs to 15 residues. Supplemented by reference TRBV9 and TRBJ1-2, the full variable domain reads DSGVTQTPKHLITATGQRVTLRCSPRSGDLSVYWYQQSLDQGLQFLIQYYNGEERAKGNILERFSAQQFPDLHSELNLSSLELGDSALYFCASSVEGQGGYGYTFGSGTRLTVV.

This clone was observed a handful of times. The J gene is TRBJ2-1, the V gene TRBV25-1; 16 positions match TRBD2. The J segment lost 4 bases and the V segment lost 1 base, leaving 4 bases of the junction unmatched. The CDR3 spans 18 residues. The germline gives CDR1 MGHDK, CDR2 SYGVNS. The CDR3 region is CASSEWGTSGRVYNEQFF. The CDR3 DNA is TGTGCCAGCAGTGAATGGGGGACTAGCGGGAGGGTGTACAATGAGCAGTTCTTC.

This chain links TRBV29-1 with TRBJ2-5; maybe TRBD2 (5 bases). The germline CDR1 and CDR2 sequences are SQVTM and ANQGSEA. Trimming removed 4 bases at V and 1 base at J, with 10 bases between. The CDR3 covers 13 residues. The DNA of the CDR3 is TGCAGCGTTGGGGGAGTGGTCCAAGAGACCCAGTACTTC. The encoded protein is CSVGGVVQETQYF.